Below are 25 T cell receptor beta chains sequenced from a single sample in a study of cytomegalovirus exposure and HLA in healthy donors. A multiplex PCR was run with 60 Vbeta primers and 13 Jbeta primers. Some clones are missing from TCRdb's copy, which holds only in-frame ones; the method was immunoSEQ multiplex PCR. The repertoire includes 100,000 to 150,000 clones, approximately 79% of them detected once, and around 3.7% sits in the top ten. The source material was PBMCs. These receptor sequences come from a man aged 30-40 years in good health and CMV-seronegative.

The chain joins TRBV5-5 to TRBJ2-7, with 9 nucleotides matching TRBD2. Germline V gene data show CDR1 as SGHKS and CDR2 as YYEKEE (reference sequence). The CDR3 contains 15 residues. V dropped 0 bases and J dropped 5; count of bases not matched to a gene: 6. The CDR3 sequence is CASSLASGVVHEQYF. CDR3 nucleotides: TGTGCCAGCAGCTTGGCTAGCGGGGTGGTCCACGAGCAGTACTTC.

The chain employs TRBV29-1 and TRBJ1-2, with 10 bases that match TRBD1. Germline lookup yields CDR1 SQVTM and CDR2 ANQGSEA. The CDR3 contains 15 residues. V gave up 2 bases and J gave up 8 bases; unmatched junction bases: 11. For the CDR3, the DNA is TGCAGCGTTGAAATCCCGGGACAGGGGATTGTGGGCTACACCTTC. It yields the protein CSVEIPGQGIVGYTF.

V gene TRBV9 combines with J gene TRBJ1-2, with D perhaps TRBD1 (6 bases). The CDR3 length is 14 residues. Trimming left V 3 bases short and J 7 bases short, with 16 bases between. The germline V gene has CDR1 SGDLS and CDR2 YYNGEE. The CDR3 DNA is TGTGCCAGCAGCGCCGCTACAGGGAATCTTGGCTACACCTTC. It is translated as CASSAATGNLGYTF.

The genes are TRBV7-2 and TRBJ2-3; D might be TRBD2 (7 bases). The CDR3 runs to 15 residues. From germline, CDR1 is SGHTA and CDR2 FQGNSA. With 3 bases removed from V and 8 bases from J, the gap between germline ends came to 18 bases. The CDR3 loop reads CASSFSGGTSSTQYF. CDR3 coding DNA: TGTGCCAGCAGCTTTTCGGGGGGCACCTCATCTACGCAGTATTTT.

The J gene is TRBJ2-1, the V gene TRBV4-3, with D tentatively TRBD2 (5 bases). V was clipped by 0 bases and J by 8 bases, with 11 bases between them. The CDR3 spans 14 residues. From germline, CDR1 is LGHNA and CDR2 YSLEER. The CDR3 sequence is CASSQDFEGDEQFF. CDR3 bases: TGCGCCAGCAGCCAAGATTTCGAGGGTGATGAGCAGTTCTTC.

The chain couples TRBV10-3 to TRBJ1-4, with D perhaps TRBD1 (5 bases). CDR1 is ENHRY, CDR2 SYGVKD, per germline. The CDR3 runs 13 residues. The ends were cut back, 4 bases at V and 12 bases at J, with 15 bases in the middle. CDR3: CAISGQRFGELFF. In DNA, the CDR3 is TGTGCCATCAGTGGACAGCGTTTTGGGGAACTGTTTTTT.

The chain combines TRBV15 with TRBJ1-2, with D possibly matching TRBD1 (6 bases). Germline CDR1 and CDR2: LNHNV and YYDKDF (reference sequence). This CDR3 has 14 residues. Trimming removed 1 base at V and 3 bases at J, with 9 bases between. CDR3 sequence (DNA): TGTGCCACCAGCAGAGGCGACAGGCACTATGGCTACACCTTC. Residues: CATSRGDRHYGYTF.

V usage is TRBV7-9 and J usage is TRBJ2-7; tentative D call: TRBD1 (6 bases). The CDR3 runs to 10 residues. Deletions cut 11 bases from V and 11 bases from J, with 16 bases between. Germline V gene lookup returns CDR1 SEHNR and CDR2 FQNEAQ (reference sequence). CDR3 nucleotide sequence: TGTGCCGTAACAGGGCGCACAGAGTACTTC. This encodes CAVTGRTEYF.

The chain recombines TRBV19 with TRBJ1-5; D gene uncertain. Per germline, CDR1 LNHDA and CDR2 SQIVND (reference sequence). This CDR3 has 17 amino acids. V was shortened by 5 bases and J by 3 bases, with 20 bases between the two germline ends. CDR3 sequence reads: CASSLGPGSWVNQPQHF. CDR3 bases: TGTGCCAGTAGTCTAGGTCCGGGGTCATGGGTCAATCAGCCCCAGCATTTT.

The chain joins TRBV30 to TRBJ2-1, with D perhaps TRBD1 (5 bases). Germline V lookup: CDR1 GTSNPN, CDR2 SVGIG (reference sequence). Trimming pared 0 bases from V and 9 bases from J, leaving 12 bases between. The CDR3 is 13 residues long. The CDR3 spells CAWSVHSRGEQFF. CDR3 coding DNA: TGTGCCTGGAGTGTACACAGTAGGGGTGAGCAGTTCTTC.

V is TRBV30 and J is TRBJ1-5; possible D gene TRBD1, 5 bases. This CDR3 is 14 amino acids long. V lost 5 bases and J lost 5, with 16 bases in between. Looked up from germline, CDR1 is GTSNPN and CDR2 is SVGIG (reference sequence). CDR3: CAWSFGGSDQPQHF. DNA for the CDR3: TGTGCCTGGTCGTTCGGGGGATCCGATCAGCCCCAGCATTTT. The full variable domain, in which reference TRBV30 and TRBJ1-5 provide the parts outside the CDR3, is SQTIHQWPATLVQPVGSPLSLECTVEGTSNPNLYWYRQAAGRGLQLLFYSVGIGQISSEVPQNLSASRPQDRQFILSSKKLLLSDSGFYLCAWSFGGSDQPQHFGDGTRLSIL.

V is TRBV28 and J is TRBJ1-2; no clear D. Germline CDR1 is MDHEN and CDR2 is SYDVKM. V dropped 2 bases and J dropped 4 bases, with 8 bases sitting between them. This CDR3 region has 13 residues. The CDR3 spells CASSLGAGYGYTF. Here the CDR3 DNA reads TGTGCCAGCAGTTTAGGAGCCGGCTATGGCTACACCTTC.

J is TRBJ2-2 and V is TRBV7-2; 8 positions match TRBD2. The CDR3 length is 17 residues. CDR1 and CDR2 from the germline V gene are SGHTA and FQGNSA. Unmatched junction bases numbered 15, after V lost 7 bases and J lost 5 bases. The CDR3 region has the DNA TGTGCCAGCACCCTCCCCAGCGGGGGACACAGGACCGGGGAGCTGTTTTTT. Translated: CASTLPSGGHRTGELFF.

The chain links TRBV6-5 to TRBJ2-3; 9 bases fit TRBD2. The CDR3 consists of 15 residues. Germline lookup yields CDR1 MNHEY and CDR2 SVGAGI. V shed 2 bases, J shed 5 bases, and the junction held 5 bases outside the gene matches. As DNA, the CDR3 is TGTGCCAGCAGTTACGGGACTAGCTTTCAAGATACGCAGTATTTT. This translates into CASSYGTSFQDTQYF.

This chain uses TRBV7-8 with TRBJ1-1; tentative D call: TRBD1 (5 bases). V was trimmed by 2 bases and J by 0 bases, leaving 10 bases between them. The CDR3 sequence is 15 residues long. CDR1 is SGHVS and CDR2 is FQNEAQ in the germline V gene. The CDR3 is CASSLKRQLNTEAFF. The CDR3 DNA sequence: TGTGCCAGCAGCTTAAAGCGACAGTTGAACACTGAAGCTTTCTTT.

The chain employs TRBV7-9 and TRBJ1-6; D uncertain. Trimming cost V 1 base and J 6 bases, with 4 bases left between them. CDR1 is SEHNR, CDR2 FQNEAQ, per germline (reference sequence). The CDR3 is 13 residues long. The CDR3 protein is CASSLESNSPLHF. DNA for the CDR3: TGTGCCAGCAGCTTAGAGAGTAATTCACCCCTCCACTTT.

V and J are TRBV2 and TRBJ2-5; TRBD2 might be the D (7 bases). V dropped 2 bases and J dropped 5 bases, with 15 bases sitting between them. CDR1 and CDR2 (germline): SNHLY, FYNNEI. This CDR3 has 15 amino acids. The CDR3 sequence: CASSETGGRVETQYF. The DNA of the CDR3 is TGTGCCAGCAGTGAAACCGGGGGGCGGGTTGAGACCCAGTACTTC.

This clone was seen a handful of times. The chain links TRBV18 to TRBJ2-7; perhaps TRBD1 as D (6 bases). The germline V gene encodes CDR1 KGHSH and CDR2 LQKENI. The V gene lost 5 bases and the J gene lost 3 bases, with 20 bases spanning the gap. This CDR3 has 16 residues. The CDR3 nucleotides read TGTGCCAGCTCATTTGGGACACCGACTGGGGTCTACGAGCAGTACTTC. This gives the protein CASSFGTPTGVYEQYF.

V gene TRBV7-9 combines with J gene TRBJ2-5; 7 bases align to TRBD1. The ends lost 5 bases at V and 5 bases at J; junction bases unmatched: 11. The CDR3 contains 15 residues. Looked up from germline, CDR1 is SEHNR and CDR2 is FQNEAQ (reference sequence). CDR3 residues: CASSHAQTGPETQYF. CDR3 DNA: TGTGCCAGCAGCCACGCGCAGACAGGGCCGGAGACCCAGTACTTC.

The V gene is TRBV10-3, the J gene TRBJ1-1, with 11 bases matching TRBD1. The CDR3 sequence is 14 residues long. The ends lost 6 bases at V and 4 bases at J; junction bases unmatched: 4. The germline gives CDR1 ENHRY, CDR2 SYGVKD. CDR3 sequence: CAISRDRGGTEAFF. The CDR3 DNA sequence: TGTGCCATCAGCAGGGACAGGGGGGGCACTGAAGCTTTCTTT.

This clone showed up just a few times. This chain joins TRBV12-2 and TRBJ2-1; the table's D call of TRBD1 was not tested on the DNA. TRBV12-2 is recorded as a pseudogene. CDR3 length: 14 residues. The CDR3 DNA follows: TGTGCAAGTCGCTTCCAGGACAGGGTCAATGAGCAGTTCTTC. It translates to CASRFQDRVNEQFF.

The V gene is TRBV12-5, the J gene TRBJ1-1; the match to TRBD1 covers 7 bases. Germline V gene sequence: CDR1 LGHNT, CDR2 FRNRAP. This CDR3 contains 14 residues. Trimming removed 2 bases from V and 5 bases from J; junction bases left unmatched: 5. The CDR3 DNA reads as TGTGCTAGTGGTTTGTCAGGGGGTGAGACTGAAGCTTTCTTT. It is translated as CASGLSGGETEAFF.

The rearrangement links TRBV13 to TRBJ2-7; D perhaps matches TRBD1 (6 bases). The CDR3 runs 13 residues. V was pared by 8 bases and J by 1 base, with 12 bases between. Germline-derived CDR1 and CDR2 are PRHDT and FYEKMQ (reference sequence). CDR3 DNA sequence: TGTGCCAGCGGCATAAGGGGGTCCTACGAGCAGTACTTC. This codes for CASGIRGSYEQYF.

This clone has just a few counts. This chain connects TRBV4-3 to TRBJ2-3; TRBD2 agrees at 9 bases. CDR1 is LGHNA and CDR2 is YSLEER in the germline V gene. The trim removed 0 bases at V and 4 bases at J, leaving 8 bases unmatched. The CDR3 is made up of 17 amino acids. The CDR3 loop is CASSQELLAGLADTQYF. CDR3 nucleotide sequence: TGCGCCAGCAGCCAAGAGCTCCTAGCGGGGTTGGCAGATACGCAGTATTTT.

The CDR3 reads CASSLLVADTQYF. As DNA, the CDR3 is TGTGCCAGCAGCTTACTTGTTGCGGATACGCAGTATTTT. The chain uses TRBV7-9 and TRBJ2-3; D is ambiguous. Trimming shortened V by 2 bases and J by 6 bases, and 9 bases separated the two germline ends. CDR1 and CDR2 from the germline V gene are SEHNR and FQNEAQ (reference sequence). The CDR3 extends over 13 amino acids.